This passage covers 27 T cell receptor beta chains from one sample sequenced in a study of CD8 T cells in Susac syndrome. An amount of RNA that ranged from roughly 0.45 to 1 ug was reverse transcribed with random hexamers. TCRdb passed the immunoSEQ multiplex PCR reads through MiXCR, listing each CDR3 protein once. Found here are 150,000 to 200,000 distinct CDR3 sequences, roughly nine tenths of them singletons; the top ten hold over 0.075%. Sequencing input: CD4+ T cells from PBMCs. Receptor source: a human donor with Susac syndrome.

DNA for the CDR3: TGCGCCAGCACCTCCCAACCGGGCCCGAACACTGAAGCTTTCTTT. Its protein is CASTSQPGPNTEAFF. V and J are TRBV5-1 and TRBJ1-1; no firm D call. CDR1 is SGHRS, CDR2 YFSETQ, per germline. Deletions cut 6 bases from V and 1 base from J, with 16 bases between. This CDR3 region has 15 residues.

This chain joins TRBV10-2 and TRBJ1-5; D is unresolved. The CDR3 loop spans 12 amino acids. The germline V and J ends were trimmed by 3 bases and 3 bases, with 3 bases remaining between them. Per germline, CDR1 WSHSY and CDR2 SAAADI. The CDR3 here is CASSENNQPQHF. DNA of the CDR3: TGCGCCAGCAGTGAAAACAATCAGCCCCAGCATTTT.

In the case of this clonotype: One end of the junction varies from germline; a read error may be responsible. This CDR3 reads CASSKTGTADIILF. The CDR3 DNA reads as TGTGCCAGCAGCAAGACCGGGACCGCCGACATTATTCTCTTC. The J gene is TRBJ2-1, the V gene TRBV3-1, with D perhaps being TRBD1 or TRBD2 (5 bases each). Germline loops: CDR1 LGHDT, CDR2 YNNKEL (reference sequence). The CDR3 sequence is 14 residues long.

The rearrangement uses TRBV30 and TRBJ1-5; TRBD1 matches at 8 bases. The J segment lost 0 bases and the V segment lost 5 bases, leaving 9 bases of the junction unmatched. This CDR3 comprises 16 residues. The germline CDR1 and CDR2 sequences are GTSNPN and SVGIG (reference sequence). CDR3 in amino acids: CAWSRDRTYSNQPQHF. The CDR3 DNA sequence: TGTGCCTGGTCCCGGGACAGGACTTATAGCAATCAGCCCCAGCATTTT. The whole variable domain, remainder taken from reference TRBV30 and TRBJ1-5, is SQTIHQWPATLVQPVGSPLSLECTVEGTSNPNLYWYRQAAGRGLQLLFYSVGIGQISSEVPQNLSASRPQDRQFILSSKKLLLSDSGFYLCAWSRDRTYSNQPQHFGDGTRLSIL.

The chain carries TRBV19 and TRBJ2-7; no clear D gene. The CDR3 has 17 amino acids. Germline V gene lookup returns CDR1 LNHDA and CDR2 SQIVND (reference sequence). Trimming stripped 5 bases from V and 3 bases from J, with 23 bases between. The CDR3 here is CASSPDFLGAGYYEQYF. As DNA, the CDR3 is TGTGCCAGTAGTCCAGATTTTTTGGGCGCTGGGTACTACGAGCAGTACTTC. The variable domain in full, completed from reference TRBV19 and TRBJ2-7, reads DGGITQSPKYLFRKEGQNVTLSCEQNLNHDAMYWYRQDPGQGLRLIYYSQIVNDFQKGDIAEGYSVSREKKESFPLTVTSAQKNPTAFYLCASSPDFLGAGYYEQYFGPGTRLTVT.

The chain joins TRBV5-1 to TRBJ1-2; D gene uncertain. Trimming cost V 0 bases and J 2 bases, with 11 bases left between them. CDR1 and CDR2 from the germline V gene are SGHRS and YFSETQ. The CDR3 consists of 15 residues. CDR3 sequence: CASSLAPDRNYGYTF. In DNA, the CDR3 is TGCGCCAGCAGCTTGGCCCCGGATCGAAACTATGGCTACACCTTC.

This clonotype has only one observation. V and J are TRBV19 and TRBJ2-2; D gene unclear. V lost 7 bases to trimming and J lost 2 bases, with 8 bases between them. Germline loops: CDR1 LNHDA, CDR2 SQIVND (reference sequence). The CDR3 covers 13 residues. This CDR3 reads CASKVANTGELFF. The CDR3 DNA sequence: TGTGCCAGTAAGGTAGCCAACACCGGGGAGCTGTTTTTT.

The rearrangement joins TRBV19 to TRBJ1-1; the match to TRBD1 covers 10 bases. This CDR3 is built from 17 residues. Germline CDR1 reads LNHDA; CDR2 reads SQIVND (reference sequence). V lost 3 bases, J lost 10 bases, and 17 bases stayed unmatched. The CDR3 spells CASSIFTRRQGANTAFF. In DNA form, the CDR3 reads TGTGCCAGTAGTATTTTTACCCGAAGACAGGGGGCTAACACAGCTTTCTTT.

The CDR3 here is CSARASWGKTVFF. The CDR3 DNA reads TGCAGTGCTAGAGCCTCCTGGGGAAAAACGGTGTTTTTT. The V call is TRBV20-1, the J call TRBJ1-4; D remains ambiguous. Germline V gene lookup returns CDR1 DFQATT and CDR2 SNEGSKA (reference sequence). V was shortened by 1 base and J by 15 bases, with 18 bases between the two germline ends. The CDR3 covers 13 residues.

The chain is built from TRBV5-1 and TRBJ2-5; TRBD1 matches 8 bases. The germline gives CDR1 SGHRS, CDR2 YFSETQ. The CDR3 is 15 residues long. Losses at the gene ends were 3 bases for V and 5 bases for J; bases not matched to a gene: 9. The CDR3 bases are TGCGCCAGCAGCTCGGGACAGGCCCTGGGGGAGACCCAGTACTTC. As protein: CASSSGQALGETQYF.

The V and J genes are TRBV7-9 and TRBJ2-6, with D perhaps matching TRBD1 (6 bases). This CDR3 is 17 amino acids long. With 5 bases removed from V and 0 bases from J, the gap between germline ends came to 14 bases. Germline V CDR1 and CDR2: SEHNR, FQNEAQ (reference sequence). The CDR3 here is CASSTQGKSSGANVLTF. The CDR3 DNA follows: TGTGCCAGCAGCACGCAGGGGAAGAGCTCTGGGGCCAACGTCCTGACTTTC.

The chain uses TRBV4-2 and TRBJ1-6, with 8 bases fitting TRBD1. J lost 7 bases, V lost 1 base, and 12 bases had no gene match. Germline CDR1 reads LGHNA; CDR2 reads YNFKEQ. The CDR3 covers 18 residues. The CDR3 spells CASSQVYRGQGTNSPLHF. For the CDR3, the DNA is TGTGCCAGCAGCCAAGTCTACCGAGGACAGGGAACCAATTCACCCCTCCACTTT.

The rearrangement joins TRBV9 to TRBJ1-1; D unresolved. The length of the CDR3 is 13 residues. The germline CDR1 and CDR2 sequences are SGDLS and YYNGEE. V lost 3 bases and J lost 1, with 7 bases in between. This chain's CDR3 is CASSAHPNTEAFF. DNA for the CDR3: TGTGCCAGCAGCGCGCACCCGAACACTGAAGCTTTCTTT.

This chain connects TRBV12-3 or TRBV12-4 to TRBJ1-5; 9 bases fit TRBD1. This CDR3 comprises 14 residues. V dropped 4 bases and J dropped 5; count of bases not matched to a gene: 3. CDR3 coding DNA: TGTGCCAGCAGTTCACGGGACAGGGATCAGCCCCAGCATTTT. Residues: CASSSRDRDQPQHF.

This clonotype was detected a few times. The DNA of the CDR3 is TGTGCCAGCAGTACCACGACAGGGGTGCGCGGCTACACCTTC. Protein sequence: CASSTTTGVRGYTF. V is TRBV6-5 and J is TRBJ1-2; TRBD1 matches at 8 bases. This CDR3 spans 14 amino acids. V trimming: 5 bases; J trimming: 8 bases; junction bases outside the gene matches: 10. Germline V CDR1 and CDR2: MNHEY, SVGAGI.

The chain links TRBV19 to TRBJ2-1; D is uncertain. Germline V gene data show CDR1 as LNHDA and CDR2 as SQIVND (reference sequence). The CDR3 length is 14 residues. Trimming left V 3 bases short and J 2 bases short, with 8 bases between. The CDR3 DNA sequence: TGTGCCAGTAGTATTAGAGAAACCTACAATGAGCAGTTCTTC. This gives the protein CASSIRETYNEQFF.

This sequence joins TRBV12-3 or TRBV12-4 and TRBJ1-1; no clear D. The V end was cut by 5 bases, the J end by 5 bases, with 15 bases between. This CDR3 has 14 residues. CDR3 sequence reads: CASSTRSRGTEAFF. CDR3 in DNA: TGTGCCAGCAGTACAAGGTCCCGTGGAACTGAAGCTTTCTTT.

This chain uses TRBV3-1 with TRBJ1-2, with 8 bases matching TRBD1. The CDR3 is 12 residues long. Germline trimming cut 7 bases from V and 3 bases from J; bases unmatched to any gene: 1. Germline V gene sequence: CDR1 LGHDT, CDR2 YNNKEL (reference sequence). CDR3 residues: CASTGGHYGYTF. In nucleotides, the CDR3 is TGTGCCAGCACAGGGGGCCACTATGGCTACACCTTC.

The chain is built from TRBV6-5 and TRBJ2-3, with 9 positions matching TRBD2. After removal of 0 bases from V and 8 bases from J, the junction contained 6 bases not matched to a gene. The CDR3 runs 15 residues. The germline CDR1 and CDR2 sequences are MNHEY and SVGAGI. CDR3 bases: TGTGCCAGCAGTTACTCGAAGGTAGCGGGAGCTACGCAGTATTTT. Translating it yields CASSYSKVAGATQYF.

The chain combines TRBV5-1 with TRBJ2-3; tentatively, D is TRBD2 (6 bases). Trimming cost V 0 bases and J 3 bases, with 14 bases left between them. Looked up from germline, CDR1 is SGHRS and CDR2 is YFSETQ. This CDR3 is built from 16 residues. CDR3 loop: CASSLGWTTSTDTQYF. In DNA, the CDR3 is TGCGCCAGCAGCTTGGGCTGGACTACTTCAACAGATACGCAGTATTTT. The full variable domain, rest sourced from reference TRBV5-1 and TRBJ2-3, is KAGVTQTPRYLIKTRGQQVTLSCSPISGHRSVSWYQQTPGQGLQFLFEYFSETQRNKGNFPGRFSGRQFSNSRSEMNVSTLELGDSALYLCASSLGWTTSTDTQYFGPGTRLTVL.

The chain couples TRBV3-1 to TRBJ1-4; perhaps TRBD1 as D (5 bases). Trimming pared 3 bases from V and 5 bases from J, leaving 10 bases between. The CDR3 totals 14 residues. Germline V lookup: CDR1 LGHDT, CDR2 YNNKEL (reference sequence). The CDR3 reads CASSHRQINEKLFF. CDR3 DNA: TGTGCCAGCAGCCATAGACAGATAAATGAAAAACTGTTTTTT.

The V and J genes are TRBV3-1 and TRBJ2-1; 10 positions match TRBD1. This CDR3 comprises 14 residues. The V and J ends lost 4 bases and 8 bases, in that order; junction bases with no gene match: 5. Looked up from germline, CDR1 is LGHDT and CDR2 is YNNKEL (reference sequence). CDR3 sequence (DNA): TGTGCCAGCAGCCCGACAGGGGGCCTGTATGAGCAGTTCTTC. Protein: CASSPTGGLYEQFF.

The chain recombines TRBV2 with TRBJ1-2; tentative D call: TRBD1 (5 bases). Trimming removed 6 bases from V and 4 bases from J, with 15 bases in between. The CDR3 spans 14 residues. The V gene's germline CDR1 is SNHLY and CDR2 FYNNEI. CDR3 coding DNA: TGTGCCAGCAGGGCCTCCGGGGGATCCTATGGCTACACCTTC. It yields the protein CASRASGGSYGYTF.

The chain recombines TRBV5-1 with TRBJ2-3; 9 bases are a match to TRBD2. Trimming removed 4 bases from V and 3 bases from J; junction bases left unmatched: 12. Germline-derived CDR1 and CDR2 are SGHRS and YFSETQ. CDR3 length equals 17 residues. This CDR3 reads CASSPGPLAGNTDTQYF. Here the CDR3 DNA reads TGCGCCAGCAGCCCGGGACCTCTAGCGGGGAATACAGATACGCAGTATTTT.

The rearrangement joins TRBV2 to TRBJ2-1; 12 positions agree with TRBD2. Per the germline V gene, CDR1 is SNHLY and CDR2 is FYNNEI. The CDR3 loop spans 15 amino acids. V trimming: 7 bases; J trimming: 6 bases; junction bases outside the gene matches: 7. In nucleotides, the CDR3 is TGTGCCAGCAACTTCCTAGCGGGGGGGTTCAATGAGCAGTTCTTC. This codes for CASNFLAGGFNEQFF.

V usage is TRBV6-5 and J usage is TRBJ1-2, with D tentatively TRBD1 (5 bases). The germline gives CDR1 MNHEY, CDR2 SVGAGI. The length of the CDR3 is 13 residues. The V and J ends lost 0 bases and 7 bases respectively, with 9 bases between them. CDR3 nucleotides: TGTGCCAGCAGTTACTCGGGTGGGGGTGGCTACACCTTC. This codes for CASSYSGGGGYTF.

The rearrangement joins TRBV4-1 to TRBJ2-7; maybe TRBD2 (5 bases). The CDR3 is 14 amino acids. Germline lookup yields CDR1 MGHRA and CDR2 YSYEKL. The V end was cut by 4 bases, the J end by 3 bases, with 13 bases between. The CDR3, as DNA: TGCGCCAGCAGCCTCCTGGCACTAGGCTACGAGCAGTACTTC. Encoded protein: CASSLLALGYEQYF.